This passage covers 27 T cell receptor beta chains from one sample sequenced in a study of blood T cell repertoires in COVID-19. The repertoire was sequenced with immunoSEQ multiplex PCR; TCRdb's copy has only in-frame clones and lacks some. The table has fewer than 120,000 clones, 60% to 80% seen once; the top ten hold roughly 16%. The sample comprised peripheral blood. All receptors derive from an elderly woman with active or convalescent COVID-19.

The chain employs TRBV2 and TRBJ1-5, with 10 bases fitting TRBD1. This CDR3 comprises 14 residues. V was pared by 5 bases and J by 5 bases, with 3 bases of the junction left unmatched. The V gene's germline CDR1 is SNHLY and CDR2 FYNNEI. CDR3 sequence reads: CASSLTGGDQPQHF. For the CDR3, the DNA is TGTGCCAGCAGTTTGACAGGGGGCGATCAGCCCCAGCATTTT.

This chain connects TRBV6-5 to TRBJ2-1; the match to TRBD2 covers 7 bases. Germline values: CDR1 MNHEY, CDR2 SVGAGI. The CDR3 has 13 residues. Trimming at V came to 9 bases and at J to 12 bases, leaving 14 bases not matched to a gene. CDR3 amino acids: CASLERDRLGQFF. The CDR3 nucleotides are TGTGCCAGTCTAGAGCGGGATAGATTGGGGCAGTTCTTC.

The rearrangement joins TRBV4-3 to TRBJ2-6, with D maybe TRBD2 (5 bases). Trimming pared 0 bases from V and 0 bases from J, leaving 9 bases between. The germline gives CDR1 LGHNA, CDR2 YSLEER. The CDR3 spans 17 residues. The CDR3 DNA follows: TGCGCCAGCAGCCAAGAGAGCGGTTACTCTGGGGCCAACGTCCTGACTTTC. This gives the protein CASSQESGYSGANVLTF.

The rearrangement uses TRBV2 and TRBJ1-5, with 8 bases lining up with TRBD1. The CDR3 runs to 15 residues. Looked up from germline, CDR1 is SNHLY and CDR2 is FYNNEI. V lost 4 bases, J lost 5 bases, and 7 bases stayed unmatched. The CDR3 coding sequence is TGTGCCAGCAGTGCGGACAGGGTAGGGGATCAGCCCCAGCATTTT. This encodes CASSADRVGDQPQHF.

This chain joins TRBV4-1 and TRBJ1-5, with 8 nucleotides matching TRBD1. The CDR3 length is 15 residues. The J segment lost 6 bases and the V segment lost 3 bases, leaving 7 bases of the junction unmatched. The germline gives CDR1 MGHRA, CDR2 YSYEKL. The CDR3 protein is CASSHLGQGGQPQHF. The CDR3 DNA follows: TGCGCCAGCAGCCACCTAGGACAGGGAGGTCAGCCCCAGCATTTT.

The gene calls are TRBV15 and TRBJ2-1; unclear D gene. CDR3 length equals 15 residues. Trimming shortened V by 1 base and J by 4 bases, and 11 bases separated the two germline ends. Germline CDR1 is LNHNV and CDR2 is YYDKDF (reference sequence). This CDR3 reads CATSRADSSYNEQFF. CDR3 in DNA: TGTGCCACCAGCAGAGCCGATAGTTCTTACAATGAGCAGTTCTTC. Complete variable domain (other parts from reference TRBV15 and TRBJ2-1): DAMVIQNPRYQVTQFGKPVTLSCSQTLNHNVMYWYQQKSSQAPKLLFHYYDKDFNNEADTPDNFQSRRPNTSFCFLDIRSPGLGDTAMYLCATSRADSSYNEQFFGPGTRLTVL.

The chain couples TRBV5-1 to TRBJ1-2, with D tentatively TRBD1 (5 bases). The CDR3 covers 12 residues. Germline CDR1 SGHRS, CDR2 YFSETQ. V shed 4 bases and J shed 3 bases, with 7 bases lying between them. In DNA, the CDR3 is TGCGCCAGCAGCGCGACAGACTATGGCTACACCTTC. Amino acids: CASSATDYGYTF.

This clone was observed a handful of times. The V call is TRBV27, the J call TRBJ2-7; 7 bases match TRBD2. Germline CDR1 is MNHEY and CDR2 is SMNVEV (reference sequence). V dropped 4 bases and J dropped 5; count of bases not matched to a gene: 11. The CDR3 is 15 amino acids. The CDR3 bases are TGTGCCAGCAGTTCCCAACCCGGGACTACTAACGAGCAGTACTTC. Its protein product is CASSSQPGTTNEQYF.

The V gene is TRBV28, the J gene TRBJ2-1, with 10 bases identical to TRBD2. Germline V gene data show CDR1 as MDHEN and CDR2 as SYDVKM. The CDR3 extends over 18 amino acids. V shed 2 bases and J 0 bases; nucleotides not matched to a gene: 7. Here the CDR3 reads CASSLKREGPYSYNEQFF. The CDR3 DNA sequence: TGTGCCAGCAGTTTAAAGCGGGAGGGCCCTTACTCCTACAATGAGCAGTTCTTC. Filled out from reference TRBV28 and TRBJ2-1, the complete variable domain reads DVKVTQSSRYLVKRTGEKVFLECVQDMDHENMFWYRQDPGLGLRLIYFSYDVKMKEKGDIPEGYSVSREKKERFSLILESASTNQTSMYLCASSLKREGPYSYNEQFFGPGTRLTVL.

This chain connects TRBV7-3 to TRBJ2-1; weak D call: TRBD2 (6 bases). Germline CDR1 reads SGHTA; CDR2 reads FQGTGA. The CDR3 is 17 residues long. V lost 1 base and J lost 1, with 14 bases in between. This chain's CDR3 is CASSLNPGGGSYNEQFF. DNA for the CDR3: TGTGCCAGCAGCTTAAACCCCGGCGGAGGGTCCTACAATGAGCAGTTCTTC.

This rearrangement joins TRBV29-1 to TRBJ1-1; weak D call: TRBD1 (5 bases). With 3 bases removed from V and 4 bases from J, the gap between germline ends came to 12 bases. The CDR3 consists of 13 residues. The germline CDR1 and CDR2 sequences are SQVTM and ANQGSEA. The CDR3 sequence is CSVDRVRSTEAFF. CDR3 nucleotide sequence: TGCAGCGTTGACAGGGTAAGGTCCACTGAAGCTTTCTTT.

This clone showed up just a few times. The chain couples TRBV14 to TRBJ2-3, with a tentative D call TRBD2 (6 bases). CDR1 and CDR2 (germline): SGHDN, FVKESK. Trimming took 2 bases from V and 6 from J, leaving 6 bases between them. The CDR3 runs 12 residues. The CDR3 DNA follows: TGTGCCAGCAGCCAAAGCGGGGATACGCAGTATTTT. Translation gives CASSQSGDTQYF.

The chain joins TRBV9 to TRBJ2-1; 10 bases map to TRBD1. CDR1 SGDLS and CDR2 YYNGEE come from the germline V gene. The ends lost 4 bases at V and 8 bases at J; junction bases unmatched: 12. The CDR3 contains 16 residues. Written as DNA, the CDR3 is TGTGCCAGCAGCACCCGACCGGGACAGGGGCCAGATGAGCAGTTCTTC. Translated, it gives CASSTRPGQGPDEQFF.

The V and J genes are TRBV2 and TRBJ1-2; the D gene is possibly TRBD1 (5 bases). The germline gives CDR1 SNHLY, CDR2 FYNNEI. V dropped 6 bases and J dropped 1 base, with 15 bases sitting between them. This CDR3 is built from 15 residues. CDR3 DNA: TGTGCCAGCAGCGGGCTGGGGCAGTTTAACTATGGCTACACCTTC. Translated: CASSGLGQFNYGYTF.

The V gene is TRBV5-1, the J gene TRBJ2-1; 13 bases align to TRBD2. Germline lookup yields CDR1 SGHRS and CDR2 YFSETQ. The CDR3 totals 19 residues. With V trimmed by 3 bases and J by 0 bases, 9 bases remained unmatched. CDR3 sequence (DNA): TGCGCCAGCAGCTCCTCCGGGACTAGCGGGAAGAGCTCCTACAATGAGCAGTTCTTC. Translation: CASSSSGTSGKSSYNEQFF. Full variable domain (outside the CDR3, taken from reference TRBV5-1 and TRBJ2-1): KAGVTQTPRYLIKTRGQQVTLSCSPISGHRSVSWYQQTPGQGLQFLFEYFSETQRNKGNFPGRFSGRQFSNSRSEMNVSTLELGDSALYLCASSSSGTSGKSSYNEQFFGPGTRLTVL.

The chain joins TRBV5-1 to TRBJ1-1; D might be TRBD1 (6 bases). Germline CDR1 is SGHRS and CDR2 is YFSETQ. Deletions cut 4 bases from V and 7 bases from J, with 23 bases between. This CDR3 spans 16 amino acids. DNA of the CDR3: TGCGCCAGCAGCACGACGCCTAACAGGGCGCGCGGTGAAGCTTTCTTT. Translating gives CASSTTPNRARGEAFF. The full variable domain, rest sourced from reference TRBV5-1 and TRBJ1-1, is KAGVTQTPRYLIKTRGQQVTLSCSPISGHRSVSWYQQTPGQGLQFLFEYFSETQRNKGNFPGRFSGRQFSNSRSEMNVSTLELGDSALYLCASSTTPNRARGEAFFGQGTRLTVV.

This clone came up once. V gene TRBV28 combines with J gene TRBJ1-5; 8 bases are shared with TRBD1. This CDR3 is 17 amino acids long. Germline V gene data show CDR1 as MDHEN and CDR2 as SYDVKM. J lost 3 bases, V lost 6 bases, and 13 bases had no gene match. CDR3 sequence reads: CASRPFRGRDNNQPQHF. The CDR3 region has the DNA TGTGCCAGCAGACCCTTCAGGGGGCGGGATAACAATCAGCCCCAGCATTTT.

The CDR3 loop reads CASSRKSGVIADTQYF. In DNA form, the CDR3 reads TGTGCCAGCAGCAGAAAGTCAGGGGTTATCGCAGATACGCAGTATTTT. V usage is TRBV9 and J usage is TRBJ2-3; D possibly corresponds to TRBD1 (6 bases). The V end lost 4 bases, the J end lost 4 bases, and 19 bases lay between the germline ends. Looked up from germline, CDR1 is SGDLS and CDR2 is YYNGEE. The CDR3 spans 16 residues.

The rearrangement joins TRBV14 to TRBJ2-1, with 11 bases aligning to TRBD2. CDR3 length: 17 residues. The V gene's germline CDR1 is SGHDN and CDR2 FVKESK. V shed 2 bases and J 7 bases; nucleotides not matched to a gene: 10. CDR3 sequence (DNA): TGTGCCAGCAGCCAAAGGCTGCTAGCGGGAGGTATTAATGAGCAGTTCTTC. Translating gives CASSQRLLAGGINEQFF.

This clone has more than one count but fewer than ten. CDR3 DNA: TGTGCCAGCAGCTGGACAGGGGGCTTCACTGAAGCTTTCTTT. Translation: CASSWTGGFTEAFF. The V gene is TRBV7-8, the J gene TRBJ1-1; 11 bases line up with TRBD1. Trimming at V came to 4 bases and at J to 4 bases, leaving 2 bases not matched to a gene. This CDR3 is built from 14 residues. Germline CDR1 is SGHVS and CDR2 is FQNEAQ.

The genes are TRBV12-5 and TRBJ2-2; perhaps TRBD1 as D (5 bases). This CDR3 contains 15 residues. From germline, CDR1 is LGHNT and CDR2 FRNRAP. V was pared by 6 bases and J by 0 bases, with 11 bases between. CDR3 nucleotide sequence: TGTGCTAGTGGCCAAGGACATGCGAACACCGGGGAGCTGTTTTTT. Its translation is CASGQGHANTGELFF. The full variable domain, rest sourced from reference TRBV12-5 and TRBJ2-2, is DARVTQTPRHKVTEMGQEVTMRCQPILGHNTVFWYRQTMMQGLELLAYFRNRAPLDDSGMPKDRFSAEMPDATLATLKIQPSEPRDSAVYFCASGQGHANTGELFFGEGSRLTVL.

This clone has just a few counts. CDR3 nucleotide sequence: TGCGCCAGCAGCCAAGGGCCGGGACAGCACGGGTACGAGCAGTACTTC. Its translation: CASSQGPGQHGYEQYF. The chain couples TRBV4-1 to TRBJ2-7; 7 bases align to TRBD1. J lost 4 bases, V lost 1 base, and 10 bases had no gene match. Per germline, CDR1 MGHRA and CDR2 YSYEKL. The CDR3 is made up of 16 amino acids.

The chain couples TRBV5-8 to TRBJ2-1; TRBD1 agrees at 7 bases. The CDR3 has 17 residues. With 0 bases clipped from V and 4 bases from J, the junction kept 10 bases outside the gene matches. Germline loops: CDR1 SGHTS, CDR2 YDEGEE. CDR3 DNA sequence: TGTGCCAGCAGCTTGGCGAGACAGGGAAGTTGGTACAATGAGCAGTTCTTC. Its translation is CASSLARQGSWYNEQFF.

The V gene is TRBV3-1 (or the pseudogene TRBV3-2), the J gene TRBJ2-1; a weak D match, TRBD2 (6 bases). Germline V gives CDR1 LGHDT, CDR2 YNNKEL (reference sequence). With 5 bases removed from V and 5 bases from J, the gap between germline ends came to 28 bases. The CDR3 totals 19 residues. The CDR3 loop reads CASSSRTTLREIRDNEQFF. The CDR3 bases are TGTGCCAGCAGCTCTCGGACGACACTACGGGAGATAAGGGACAATGAGCAGTTCTTC.

This chain links TRBV21-1 with TRBJ1-6; the DNA was not used to check the table's D call, TRBD1. TRBV21-1 is tagged as a pseudogene. The CDR3 is 17 residues long. Written as DNA, the CDR3 is TGTGCCAGCAGCAAAGTAGGAGACAGGGCGTATAATTCACCCCTCCACTTT. This translates into CASSKVGDRAYNSPLHF.

This clone was observed a few times. The rearrangement links TRBV5-6 to TRBJ2-1; 10 bases agree with TRBD2. Trimming at V came to 0 bases and at J to 5 bases, leaving 8 bases not matched to a gene. Germline assignment: CDR1 SGHDT and CDR2 YYEEEE. This CDR3 has 17 residues. DNA for the CDR3: TGTGCCAGCAGCTTGGAATCTAGGACTAGCGGAGACAATGAGCAGTTCTTC. Translation: CASSLESRTSGDNEQFF.

The V gene is TRBV7-9, the J gene TRBJ1-1, with D possibly matching TRBD1 (6 bases). V lost 5 bases, J lost 7 bases, and 14 bases lay in between. CDR1 is SEHNR and CDR2 is FQNEAQ in the germline V gene (reference sequence). CDR3 length equals 13 residues. The DNA of the CDR3 is TGTGCCAGCAGCCTCGGACAGACAAATGAAGCTTTCTTT. It yields the protein CASSLGQTNEAFF.